This T cell receptor beta chain was captured in a study of identical twins. Study-wide points: For monozygotic twins, models underestimated out-of-frame TCR alpha sharing. Fewer insertions marked abundant cord blood beta clonotypes; young adult naive trended weakly, memory not at all. Less excess twin sharing appeared in beta out-of-frame sequences.

This clonotype was recorded a few times. The antigen remains undetermined. Template switching (which added a universal primer site) was used, and cDNA carried unique molecular identifiers. MiXCR was run by TCRdb on the 5' RACE reads, yielding one entry per CDR3 protein. Here the sample spans 500,000 to 650,000 distinct CDR3 sequences, 20% to 25% being singletons. This sample was shared with a second study, whose subject was yellow fever vaccine responses in identical twins.

This clonotype originated in a woman under 30 in good health. Material: CD4+ T cells sorted from blood.

CDR3 sequence: CASSLGTDPGYTEAFF. The CDR3, as DNA: TGCGCCAGCAGCTTGGGCACCGACCCCGGGTACACTGAAGCTTTCTTT. This chain uses TRBV5-1 with TRBJ1-1; no definite D call. V dropped 0 bases and J dropped 3 bases, with 15 bases sitting between them. The CDR3 sequence is 16 residues long. Germline-derived CDR1 and CDR2 are SGHRS and YFSETQ.